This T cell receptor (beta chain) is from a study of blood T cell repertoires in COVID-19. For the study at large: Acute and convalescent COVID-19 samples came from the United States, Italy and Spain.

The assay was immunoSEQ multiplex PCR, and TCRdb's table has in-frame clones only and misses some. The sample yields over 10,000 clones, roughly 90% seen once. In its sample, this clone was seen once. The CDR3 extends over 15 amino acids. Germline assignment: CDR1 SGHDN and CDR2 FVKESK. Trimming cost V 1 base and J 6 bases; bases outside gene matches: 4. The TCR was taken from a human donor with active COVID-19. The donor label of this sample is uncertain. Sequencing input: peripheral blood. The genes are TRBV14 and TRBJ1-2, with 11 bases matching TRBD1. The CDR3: CASSQAGTGGNGYTF. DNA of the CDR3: TGTGCCAGCAGCCAAGCCGGGACAGGGGGAAATGGCTACACCTTC.